Reported below is one T cell receptor beta chain. The data originate from a study of T cells expressing NK-cell markers. Looking at the study overall: Sequenced donors, eight in total, included seven who were HCMV-seropositive and one who was seronegative.

TCRdb reprocessed the 5' RACE reads and reports one entry per CDR3 protein, with no DNA. This repertoire includes some 440,000 distinct CDR3 sequences. The CDR3 sequence is 15 residues long. From germline, CDR1 is SGHNT and CDR2 YYREEE (reference sequence). The sequenced sample consisted of blood T cells: a sorted CD56 or NKG2C T cell subset, CD4+ or CD8+ T cells, or bulk PBMC T cells (not recorded which). This TCR derives from a woman between 45 and 60 years old in good health. The V gene is TRBV5-4, the J gene TRBJ1-2; TCRdb gives TRBD1 as the D gene, but with no DNA this cannot be confirmed. This chain's CDR3 is CASSLEVGGAGGYTF. The full variable domain, in which reference TRBV5-4 and TRBJ1-2 provide the parts outside the CDR3, is ETGVTQSPTHLIKTRGQQVTLRCSSQSGHNTVSWYQQALGQGPQFIFQYYREEENGRGNFPPRFSGLQFPNYSSELNVNALELDDSALYLCASSLEVGGAGGYTFGSGTRLTVV.